Following are 7 T cell receptor beta chains from one sample sequenced in a study of blood T cell repertoires in COVID-19. Repertoires were generated with immunoSEQ multiplex PCR, while TCRdb's copy carries only in-frame clones and drops some. The sample has 100,000 to 120,000 clones; almost 80% are singletons. Material for sequencing was peripheral blood. The receptor set was obtained from a woman of 80 years or more with active or convalescent COVID-19.

The chain has TRBV3-1 (or the pseudogene TRBV3-2) and TRBJ2-1; 10 nucleotides line up with TRBD2. J was trimmed by 0 bases and V by 3 bases; bases with no gene match: 8. This CDR3 is built from 18 residues. Germline V gene lookup returns CDR1 LGHDT and CDR2 YNNKEL (reference sequence). CDR3 DNA sequence: TGTGCCAGCAGCCACCACGGACTAGCGGTCGACTCCTACAATGAGCAGTTCTTC. Translated: CASSHHGLAVDSYNEQFF.

The chain links TRBV5-4 to TRBJ2-2; TRBD2 matches at 13 bases. Germline V gene lookup returns CDR1 SGHNT and CDR2 YYREEE (reference sequence). This CDR3 is built from 16 residues. V was pared by 4 bases and J by 5 bases, with 5 bases of the junction left unmatched. Written as DNA, the CDR3 is TGTGCCAGCAGCCGGACTAGCGGGAGAGAAACCGGGGAGCTGTTTTTT. Its translation: CASSRTSGRETGELFF.

The chain recombines TRBV11-2 with TRBJ2-7; tentative D call: TRBD1 (5 bases). V gave up 0 bases and J gave up 6 bases, with 9 bases separating them. The CDR3 totals 13 residues. Germline assignment: CDR1 SGHAT and CDR2 FQNNGV. This CDR3 reads CASSLDRASEQYF. CDR3 nucleotide sequence: TGTGCCAGCAGCTTAGACAGGGCCAGCGAGCAGTACTTC. Filled out from reference TRBV11-2 and TRBJ2-7, the complete variable domain reads EAGVAQSPRYKIIEKRQSVAFWCNPISGHATLYWYQQILGQGPKLLIQFQNNGVVDDSQLPKDRFSAERLKGVDSTLKIQPAKLEDSAVYLCASSLDRASEQYFGPGTRLTVT.

About this clone itself: One junction end does not reproduce the germline sequence, and a read error may be involved. V gene TRBV20-1 combines with J gene TRBJ1-5; the D is unclear. The length of the CDR3 is 14 residues. Looked up from germline, CDR1 is DFQATT and CDR2 is SNEGSKA (reference sequence). CDR3 residues: CSASRLSSNQLQHF. For the CDR3, the DNA is TGCAGTGCTAGTAGACTGTCTAGCAATCAGCTCCAGCATTTT.

The V gene is TRBV4-2, the J gene TRBJ2-7; TRBD1 matches 10 bases. The CDR3 loop spans 14 amino acids. After removal of 0 bases from V and 5 bases from J, the junction contained 1 base not matched to a gene. Germline V gene sequence: CDR1 LGHNA, CDR2 YNFKEQ. The DNA for the CDR3 is TGTGCCAGCAGCCAAGATGGGACAGGGGACGAGCAGTACTTC. Its translation is CASSQDGTGDEQYF.

The J gene is TRBJ2-1, the V gene TRBV5-1; TRBD1 agrees at 9 bases. The V gene end was trimmed by 4 bases and the J gene end by 7 bases; junction bases not matched to a gene: 15. CDR3 length equals 17 residues. Per germline, CDR1 SGHRS and CDR2 YFSETQ. DNA of the CDR3: TGCGCCAGCAGCCTCTCCCCGTCGGGACAGGGAGCTAATGAGCAGTTCTTC. Encoded protein: CASSLSPSGQGANEQFF.

The V gene is TRBV3-1 (or the pseudogene TRBV3-2), the J gene TRBJ1-3; TRBD1 aligns across 8 bases. CDR1 and CDR2 (germline): LGHDT, YNNKEL (reference sequence). This CDR3 contains 15 residues. With 0 bases clipped from V and 3 bases from J, the junction kept 1 base outside the gene matches. As DNA, the CDR3 is TGTGCCAGCAGCCAAGACAGGGGGCTTGGAAACACCATATATTTT. Amino acids: CASSQDRGLGNTIYF.